The 8 T cell receptor beta chains presented below share a single source sample, sequenced in a study of blood T cell repertoires in COVID-19. The protocol was immunoSEQ multiplex PCR, while the TCRdb copy is restricted to in-frame clones and leaves out a portion. The sample comprises more than 200,000 clones, approximately 78% of which are singletons, and 10% rests with the top ten. The material sequenced was peripheral blood. The origin of the receptors is a woman aged 80 or over with acute or convalescent COVID-19.

Only a few counts were recorded for this clone. V is TRBV3-1 (or the pseudogene TRBV3-2) and J is TRBJ1-5; D gene ambiguous. CDR3 length: 15 amino acids. The germline gives CDR1 LGHDT, CDR2 YNNKEL (reference sequence). The V end was cut by 3 bases, the J end by 9 bases, with 18 bases between. The chain's CDR3 is CASSHPPKHPRPQHF. The CDR3 bases are TGTGCCAGCAGCCACCCACCCAAGCACCCCCGGCCCCAGCATTTT.

The genes are TRBV28 and TRBJ2-2; the match to TRBD1 covers 7 bases. CDR3 length equals 15 residues. Germline assignment: CDR1 MDHEN and CDR2 SYDVKM. V lost 6 bases to trimming and J lost 5 bases; unmatched junction nucleotides: 9. The CDR3 sequence is CASRWDSMRTGELFF. The CDR3 DNA reads TGTGCCAGCAGATGGGACAGCATGAGGACCGGGGAGCTGTTTTTT. The full variable domain, its missing parts supplied by reference TRBV28 and TRBJ2-2, is DVKVTQSSRYLVKRTGEKVFLECVQDMDHENMFWYRQDPGLGLRLIYFSYDVKMKEKGDIPEGYSVSREKKERFSLILESASTNQTSMYLCASRWDSMRTGELFFGEGSRLTVL.

V and J are TRBV19 and TRBJ1-6, with 8 bases aligning to TRBD1. CDR3 length: 14 residues. V gave up 3 bases and J gave up 10 bases; unmatched junction bases: 5. Germline lookup yields CDR1 LNHDA and CDR2 SQIVND (reference sequence). DNA of the CDR3: TGTGCCAGTAGTATCGGGACAGGTACCTCACCCCTCCACTTT. It is translated as CASSIGTGTSPLHF.

The sample holds a few counts of this clone. In DNA, the CDR3 is TGTGCCACCAACGACGGGGGGCCGGGGGGCTACACCTTC. Translated: CATNDGGPGGYTF. The V gene is TRBV30, the J gene TRBJ1-2; maybe TRBD1 (6 bases). Germline assignment: CDR1 GTSNPN and CDR2 SVGIG (reference sequence). Trimming took off 8 bases at V and 8 bases at J, with 21 bases between the two ends. This CDR3 region has 13 residues.

V and J are TRBV29-1 and TRBJ2-2; D possibly corresponds to TRBD1 (5 bases). CDR1 is SQVTM, CDR2 ANQGSEA, per germline. The CDR3 is 12 residues long. V gave up 4 bases and J gave up 6 bases, with 9 bases separating them. The CDR3 DNA is TGCAGCGTTGGAAAGGGGCCCGGGGAGCTGTTTTTT. Protein: CSVGKGPGELFF.

The chain is built from TRBV6-2 or TRBV6-3 and TRBJ2-3; the match to TRBD2 covers 12 bases. Germline trimming cut 2 bases from V and 5 bases from J; bases unmatched to any gene: 8. The V gene's germline CDR1 is MNHEY and CDR2 SVGEGT. This CDR3 has 17 residues. CDR3 coding DNA: TGTGCCAGCAGTTACGCTACCCTAGCGGGGGGGCTAGATACGCAGTATTTT. Protein sequence: CASSYATLAGGLDTQYF.

The CDR3 loop is CASSRTLANEQFF. The CDR3 region has the DNA TGTGCCAGCAGTCGTACCCTAGCTAATGAGCAGTTCTTC. The chain joins TRBV12-3 or TRBV12-4 to TRBJ2-1, with a possible D match to TRBD2 (5 bases). The length of the CDR3 is 13 residues. V was clipped by 5 bases and J by 7 bases, with 12 bases between them.

The chain uses TRBV10-3 and TRBJ2-1; D may be TRBD2 (5 bases). Per germline, CDR1 ENHRY and CDR2 SYGVKD. Trimming cost V 3 bases and J 2 bases, with 17 bases left between them. CDR3 length: 17 amino acids. The CDR3 sequence is CAISESAGGRAYNEQFF. As DNA, the CDR3 is TGTGCCATCAGTGAAAGTGCGGGCGGCCGCGCCTACAATGAGCAGTTCTTC.